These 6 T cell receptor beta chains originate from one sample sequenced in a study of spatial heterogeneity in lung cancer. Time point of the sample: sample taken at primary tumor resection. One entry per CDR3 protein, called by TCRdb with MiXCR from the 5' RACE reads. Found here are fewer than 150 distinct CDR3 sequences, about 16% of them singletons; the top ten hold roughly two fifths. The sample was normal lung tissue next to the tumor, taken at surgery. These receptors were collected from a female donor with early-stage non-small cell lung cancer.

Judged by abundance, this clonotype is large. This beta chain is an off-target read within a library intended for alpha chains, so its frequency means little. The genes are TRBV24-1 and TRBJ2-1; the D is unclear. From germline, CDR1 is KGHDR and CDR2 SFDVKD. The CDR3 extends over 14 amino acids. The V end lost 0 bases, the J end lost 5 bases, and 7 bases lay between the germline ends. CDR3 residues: CATSDLGDDNEQFF. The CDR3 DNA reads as TGTGCCACCAGTGATTTGGGTGACGACAATGAGCAGTTCTTC.

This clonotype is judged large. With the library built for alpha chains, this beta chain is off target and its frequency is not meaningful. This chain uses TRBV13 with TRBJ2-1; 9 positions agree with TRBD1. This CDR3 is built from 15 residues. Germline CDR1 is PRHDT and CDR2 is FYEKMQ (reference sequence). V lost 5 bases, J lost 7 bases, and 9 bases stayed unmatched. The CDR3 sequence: CASSPRDRVGNEQFF. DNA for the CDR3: TGTGCCAGCAGCCCGCGGGACAGGGTCGGGAATGAGCAGTTCTTC.

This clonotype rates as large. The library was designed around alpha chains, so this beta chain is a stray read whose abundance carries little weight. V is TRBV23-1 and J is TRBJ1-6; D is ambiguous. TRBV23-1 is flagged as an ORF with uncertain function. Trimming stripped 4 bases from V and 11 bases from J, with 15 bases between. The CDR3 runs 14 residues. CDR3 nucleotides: TGCGCCAGCAGTCGGGAGGGTATTGTGGCACCCCTCCACTTT. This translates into CASSREGIVAPLHF.

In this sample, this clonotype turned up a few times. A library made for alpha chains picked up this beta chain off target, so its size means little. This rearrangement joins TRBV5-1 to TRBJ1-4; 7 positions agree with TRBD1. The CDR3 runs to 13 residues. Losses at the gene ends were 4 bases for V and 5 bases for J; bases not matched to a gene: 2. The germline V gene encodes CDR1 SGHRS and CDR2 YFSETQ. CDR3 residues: CASSEGQNEKLFF. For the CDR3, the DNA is TGCGCCAGCAGCGAGGGACAGAATGAAAAACTGTTTTTT.

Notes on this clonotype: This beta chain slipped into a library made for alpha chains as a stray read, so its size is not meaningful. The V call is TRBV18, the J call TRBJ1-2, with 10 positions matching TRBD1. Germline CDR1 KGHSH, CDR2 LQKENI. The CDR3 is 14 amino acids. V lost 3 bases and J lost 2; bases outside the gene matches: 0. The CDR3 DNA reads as TGTGCCAGCTCACCGGGACAGGGGAACTATGGCTACACCTTC. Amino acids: CASSPGQGNYGYTF.

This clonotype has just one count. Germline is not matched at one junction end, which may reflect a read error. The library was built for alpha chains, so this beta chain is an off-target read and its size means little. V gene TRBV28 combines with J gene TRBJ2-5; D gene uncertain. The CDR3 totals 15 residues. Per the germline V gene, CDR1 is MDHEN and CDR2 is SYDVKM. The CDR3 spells CVSSLGASSQETQYF. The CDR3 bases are TGTGTCAGCAGTTTAGGAGCGTCCTCTCAAGAGACCCAGTACTTC.